This TCR beta chain was found in a study of T-cell reconstitution after alpha-beta-depleted transplantation in children. This clonotype was counted ten times or more. Antigen unknown. For TCRbeta, the library was prepared with unique molecular identifiers. TCRdb re-called the PCR reads through MiXCR, storing one row per CDR3 protein. The table shows roughly 490,000 distinct CDR3 sequences, with roughly 10% occurring only once. Germline-derived CDR1 and CDR2 are SGDLS and YYNGEE. The CDR3 totals 15 residues. Trimming left V 0 bases short and J 2 bases short, with 12 bases between. Whole-study findings and limits: It was newly produced T cells that mostly accounted for T-cell counts and diversity one year after transplant. Surviving recipient T cells and thymic progenitors produced the high day-60 TCRbeta diversity seen in some patients. By about two months after transplant, alpha-beta T cells reportedly arose from several hundred graft clones that had expanded.

Here the sequenced sample was PBMCs, mostly from graft donor cells, taken 180 days after TCRalphabeta/CD19-depleted stem cell transplant. The chain uses TRBV9 and TRBJ2-7; D gene unclear. This receptor was obtained from a female patient aged 2 to 10 who had a stem cell transplant for aplastic anemia, so the T cells may come from the graft donor. The CDR3 DNA reads as TGTGCCAGCAGCGTAGATAGTGGCAGTACCTACGAGCAGTACTTC. Its protein product is CASSVDSGSTYEQYF.